This T cell receptor (beta chain) was profiled in a study of control samples from healthy donors and cancer patients. Germline-derived CDR1 and CDR2 are MDHEN and SYDVKM. The CDR3 covers 16 residues. Trimming stripped 6 bases from V and 0 bases from J, with 16 bases between. The assay was immunoSEQ multiplex PCR, and TCRdb's table has in-frame clones only and misses some. Here the sample spans roughly 49,000 clones, almost 90% being singletons. The J gene is TRBJ2-3, the V gene TRBV28; D is unresolved. The sequencing sample was made of PBMCs. The source of this sequence is a man aged 45-60 years with head and neck cancer. The CDR3 DNA reads TGTGCCAGCAGCGAAAACAGCATTGGGAGCACAGATACGCAGTATTTT. Translating it yields CASSENSIGSTDTQYF.